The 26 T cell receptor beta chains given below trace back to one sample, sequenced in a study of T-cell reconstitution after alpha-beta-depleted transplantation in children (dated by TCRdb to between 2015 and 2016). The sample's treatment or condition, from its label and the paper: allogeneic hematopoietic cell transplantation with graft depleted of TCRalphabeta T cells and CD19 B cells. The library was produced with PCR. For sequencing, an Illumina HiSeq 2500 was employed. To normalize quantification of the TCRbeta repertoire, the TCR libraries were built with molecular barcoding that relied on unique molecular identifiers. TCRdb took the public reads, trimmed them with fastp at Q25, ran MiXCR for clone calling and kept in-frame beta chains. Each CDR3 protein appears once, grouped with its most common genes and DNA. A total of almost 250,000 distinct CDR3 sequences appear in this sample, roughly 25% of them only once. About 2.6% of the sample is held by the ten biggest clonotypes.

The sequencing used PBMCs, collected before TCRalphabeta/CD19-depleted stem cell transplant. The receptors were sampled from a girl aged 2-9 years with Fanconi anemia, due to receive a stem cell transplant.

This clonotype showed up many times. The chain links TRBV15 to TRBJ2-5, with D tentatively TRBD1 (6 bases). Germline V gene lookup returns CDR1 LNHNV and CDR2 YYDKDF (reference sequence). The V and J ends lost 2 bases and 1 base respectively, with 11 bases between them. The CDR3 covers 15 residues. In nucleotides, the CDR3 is TGTGCCACCAGCAGACAAGGGGGACCCCAAGAGACCCAGTACTTC. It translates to CATSRQGGPQETQYF.

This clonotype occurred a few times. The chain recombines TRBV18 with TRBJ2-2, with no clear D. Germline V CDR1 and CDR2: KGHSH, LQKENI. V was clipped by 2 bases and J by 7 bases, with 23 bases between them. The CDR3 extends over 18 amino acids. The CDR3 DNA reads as TGTGCCAGCTCACCAGGTTTCGGGCTCCGACGGGTTAGCGGGGAGCTGTTTTTT. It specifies CASSPGFGLRRVSGELFF.

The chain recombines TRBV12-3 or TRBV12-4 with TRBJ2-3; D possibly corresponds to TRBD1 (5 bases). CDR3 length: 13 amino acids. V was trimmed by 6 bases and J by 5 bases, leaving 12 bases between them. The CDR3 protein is CASSPNQGDTQYF. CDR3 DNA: TGTGCCAGCAGCCCCAATCAGGGAGATACGCAGTATTTT.

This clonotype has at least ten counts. The CDR3 sequence: CSVPGGTGYGYTF. The DNA for the CDR3 is TGCAGCGTCCCCGGGGGGACAGGCTATGGCTACACCTTC. The genes are TRBV29-1 and TRBJ1-2, with 8 bases matching TRBD1. Losses at the gene ends were 6 bases for V and 4 bases for J; bases not matched to a gene: 7. CDR1 is SQVTM and CDR2 is ANQGSEA in the germline V gene. The CDR3 is 13 residues long.

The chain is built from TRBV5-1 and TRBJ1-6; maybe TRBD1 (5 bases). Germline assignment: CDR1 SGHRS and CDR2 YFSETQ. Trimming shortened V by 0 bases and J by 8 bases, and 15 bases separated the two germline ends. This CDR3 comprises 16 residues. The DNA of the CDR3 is TGCGCCAGCAGCTTGGGGGCCGGGGCCACCTATTCACCCCTCCACTTT. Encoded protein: CASSLGAGATYSPLHF.

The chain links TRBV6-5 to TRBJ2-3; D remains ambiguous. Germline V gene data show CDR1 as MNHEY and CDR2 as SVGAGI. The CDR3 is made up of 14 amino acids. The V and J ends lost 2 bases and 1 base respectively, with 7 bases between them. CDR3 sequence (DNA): TGTGCCAGCAGTTACGGTGGGCGCACAGATACGCAGTATTTT. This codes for CASSYGGRTDTQYF.

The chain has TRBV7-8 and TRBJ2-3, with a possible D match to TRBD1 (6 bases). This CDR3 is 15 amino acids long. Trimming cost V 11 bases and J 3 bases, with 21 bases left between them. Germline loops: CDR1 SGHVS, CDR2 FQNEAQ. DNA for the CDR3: TGTGCCGCGACGACAGGCCGACTACCAACAGATACGCAGTATTTT. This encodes CAATTGRLPTDTQYF.

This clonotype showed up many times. The CDR3 nucleotides are TGTGCCAGCAGCGTAGGGGGGGGGCCTCACAATGAGCAGTTCTTC. Its translation: CASSVGGGPHNEQFF. V is TRBV9 and J is TRBJ2-1; tentative D call: TRBD2 (7 bases). Trimming shortened V by 0 bases and J by 5 bases, and 12 bases separated the two germline ends. This CDR3 comprises 15 residues. Looked up from germline, CDR1 is SGDLS and CDR2 is YYNGEE.

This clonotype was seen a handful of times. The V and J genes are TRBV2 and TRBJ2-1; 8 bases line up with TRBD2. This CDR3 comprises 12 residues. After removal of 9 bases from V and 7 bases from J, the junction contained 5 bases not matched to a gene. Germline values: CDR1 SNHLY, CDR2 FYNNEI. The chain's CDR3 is CARGTSWNEQFF. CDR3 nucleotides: TGTGCCAGGGGGACTAGTTGGAATGAGCAGTTCTTC.

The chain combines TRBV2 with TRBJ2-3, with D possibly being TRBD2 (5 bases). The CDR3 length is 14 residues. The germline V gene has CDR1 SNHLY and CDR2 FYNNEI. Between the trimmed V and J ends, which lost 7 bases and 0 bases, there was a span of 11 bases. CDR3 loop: CASNLASSTDTQYF. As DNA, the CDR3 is TGTGCCAGCAACCTAGCCTCTAGCACAGATACGCAGTATTTT.

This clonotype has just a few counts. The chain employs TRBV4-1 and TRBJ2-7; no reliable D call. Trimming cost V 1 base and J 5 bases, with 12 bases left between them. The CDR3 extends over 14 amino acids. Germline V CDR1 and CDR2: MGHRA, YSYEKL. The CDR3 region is CASSQGPGIDEQYF. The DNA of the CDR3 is TGCGCCAGCAGCCAAGGGCCAGGAATCGACGAGCAGTACTTC.

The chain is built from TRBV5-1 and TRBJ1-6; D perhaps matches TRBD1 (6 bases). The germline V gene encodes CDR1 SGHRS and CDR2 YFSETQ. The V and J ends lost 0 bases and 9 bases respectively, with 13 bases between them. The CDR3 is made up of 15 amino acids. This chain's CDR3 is CASSLEGTKSSPLHF. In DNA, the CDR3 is TGCGCCAGCAGCTTGGAGGGGACAAAAAGTTCACCCCTCCACTTT.

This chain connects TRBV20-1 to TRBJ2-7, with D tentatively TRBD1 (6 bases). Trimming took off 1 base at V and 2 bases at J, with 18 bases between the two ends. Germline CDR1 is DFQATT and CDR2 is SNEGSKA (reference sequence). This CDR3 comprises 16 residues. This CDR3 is CSARVPRTVDPYEQYF. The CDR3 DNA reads TGCAGTGCTAGAGTGCCCAGGACAGTCGACCCCTACGAGCAGTACTTC.

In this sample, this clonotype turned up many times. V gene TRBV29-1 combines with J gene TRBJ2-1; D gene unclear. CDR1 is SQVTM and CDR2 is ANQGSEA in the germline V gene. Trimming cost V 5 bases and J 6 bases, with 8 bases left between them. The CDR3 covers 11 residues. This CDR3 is CSVRRINEQFF. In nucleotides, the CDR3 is TGCAGCGTTCGACGGATCAATGAGCAGTTCTTC.

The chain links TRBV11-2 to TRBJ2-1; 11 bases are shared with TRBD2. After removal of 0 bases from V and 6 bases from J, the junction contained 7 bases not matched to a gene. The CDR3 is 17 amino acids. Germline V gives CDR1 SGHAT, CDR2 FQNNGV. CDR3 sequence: CASSLEWSGTSGNEQFF. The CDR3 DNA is TGTGCCAGCAGCTTAGAATGGTCTGGGACTAGCGGCAATGAGCAGTTCTTC. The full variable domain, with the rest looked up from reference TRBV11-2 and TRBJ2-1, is EAGVAQSPRYKIIEKRQSVAFWCNPISGHATLYWYQQILGQGPKLLIQFQNNGVVDDSQLPKDRFSAERLKGVDSTLKIQPAKLEDSAVYLCASSLEWSGTSGNEQFFGPGTRLTVL.

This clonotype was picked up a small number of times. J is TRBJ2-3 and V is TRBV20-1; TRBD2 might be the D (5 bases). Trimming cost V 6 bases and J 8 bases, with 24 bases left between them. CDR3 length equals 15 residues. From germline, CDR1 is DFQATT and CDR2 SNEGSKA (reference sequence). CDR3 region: CSASSGLSVHGTQYF. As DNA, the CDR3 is TGCAGTGCCAGTTCCGGGCTTAGCGTGCACGGTACGCAGTATTTT.

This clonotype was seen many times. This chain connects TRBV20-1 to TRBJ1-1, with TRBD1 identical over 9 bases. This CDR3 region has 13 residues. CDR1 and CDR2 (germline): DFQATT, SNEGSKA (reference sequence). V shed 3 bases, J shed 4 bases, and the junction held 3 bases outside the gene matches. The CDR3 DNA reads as TGCAGTGCTAGGGGACAGGGTGTCACTGAAGCTTTCTTT. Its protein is CSARGQGVTEAFF.

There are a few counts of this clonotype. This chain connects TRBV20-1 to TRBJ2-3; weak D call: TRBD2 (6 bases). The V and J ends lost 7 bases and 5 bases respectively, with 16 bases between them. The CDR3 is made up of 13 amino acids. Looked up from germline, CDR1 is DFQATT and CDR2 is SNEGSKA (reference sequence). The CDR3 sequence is CSELAQGGDTQYF. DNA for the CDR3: TGCAGTGAACTAGCCCAAGGTGGAGATACGCAGTATTTT.

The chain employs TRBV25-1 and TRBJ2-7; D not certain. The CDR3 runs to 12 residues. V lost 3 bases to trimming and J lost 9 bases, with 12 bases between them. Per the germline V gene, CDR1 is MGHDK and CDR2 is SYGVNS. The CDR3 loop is CASSEGRLGQYF. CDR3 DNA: TGTGCCAGCAGTGAGGGTAGGCTCGGGCAGTACTTC.

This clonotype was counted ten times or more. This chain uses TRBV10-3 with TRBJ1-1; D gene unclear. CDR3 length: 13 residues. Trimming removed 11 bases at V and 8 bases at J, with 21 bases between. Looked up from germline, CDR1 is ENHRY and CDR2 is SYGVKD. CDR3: CALPLGGWEEAFF. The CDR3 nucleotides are TGTGCCCTACCCCTCGGCGGTTGGGAAGAAGCTTTCTTT.

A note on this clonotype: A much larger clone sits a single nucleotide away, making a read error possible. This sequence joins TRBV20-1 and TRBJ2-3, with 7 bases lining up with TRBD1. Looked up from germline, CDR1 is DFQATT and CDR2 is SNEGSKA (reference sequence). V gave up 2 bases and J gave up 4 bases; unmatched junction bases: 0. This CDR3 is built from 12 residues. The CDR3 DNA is TGCAGTGCTAGACAGGGGGCAGATACGCAGTATTTT. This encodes CSARQGADTQYF.

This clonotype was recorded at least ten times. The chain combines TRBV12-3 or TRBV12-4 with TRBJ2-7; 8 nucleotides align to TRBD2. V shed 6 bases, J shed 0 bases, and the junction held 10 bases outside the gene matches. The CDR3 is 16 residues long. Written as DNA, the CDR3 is TGTGCCAGCAGCGGTGGGGCTAGCGGGCTCTCCTACGAGCAGTACTTC. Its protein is CASSGGASGLSYEQYF.

DNA for the CDR3: TGCAGTGCTCTACTAGCGGGGGCATCTTACGAGCAGTTCTTC. Protein: CSALLAGASYEQFF. This chain joins TRBV20-1 and TRBJ2-1; 11 nucleotides match TRBD2. The CDR3 is 14 residues long. J gave up 10 bases and V 5 bases, and 10 bases lay outside the gene matches. CDR1 and CDR2 (germline): DFQATT, SNEGSKA (reference sequence).

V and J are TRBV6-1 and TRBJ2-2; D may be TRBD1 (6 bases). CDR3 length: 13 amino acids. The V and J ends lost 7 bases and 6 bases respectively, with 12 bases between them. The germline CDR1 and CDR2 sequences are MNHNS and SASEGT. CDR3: CASTQGVAGELFF. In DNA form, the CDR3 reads TGTGCCAGCACACAGGGTGTCGCCGGGGAGCTGTTTTTT.

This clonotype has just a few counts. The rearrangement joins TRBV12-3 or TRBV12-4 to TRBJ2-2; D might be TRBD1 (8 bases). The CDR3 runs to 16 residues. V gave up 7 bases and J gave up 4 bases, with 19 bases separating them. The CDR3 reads CASTGIHRGGTGELFF. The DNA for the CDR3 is TGTGCCAGCACTGGGATCCACAGGGGGGGCACCGGGGAGCTGTTTTTT.

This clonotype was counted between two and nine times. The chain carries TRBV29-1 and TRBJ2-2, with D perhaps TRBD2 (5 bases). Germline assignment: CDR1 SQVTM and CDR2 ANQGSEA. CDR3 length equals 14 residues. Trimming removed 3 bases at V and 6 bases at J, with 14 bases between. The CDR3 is CSVEEEGSPGELFF. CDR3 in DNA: TGCAGCGTTGAGGAGGAAGGGTCACCCGGGGAGCTGTTTTTT.